A single sample gave rise to the 5 T cell receptor beta chains below, sequenced in a study of cytomegalovirus exposure and HLA in healthy donors. The PCR was carried out with 60 Vbeta primers and 13 Jbeta primers. The repertoire was sequenced with immunoSEQ multiplex PCR; TCRdb's copy has only in-frame clones and lacks some. The profile shows under 150,000 clones, 75% to 90% of them singletons. Sequencing input: PBMCs. The receptors originated from a woman aged 45 to 65 in good health and CMV-seropositive.

The CDR3 DNA follows: TGTGCCAGTAGTAGACAGGGCCCCTACGAGCAGTACTTC. Amino acids: CASSRQGPYEQYF. The chain recombines TRBV19 with TRBJ2-7, with TRBD1 identical over 7 bases. With 4 bases clipped from V and 2 bases from J, the junction kept 2 bases outside the gene matches. The CDR3 is made up of 13 amino acids. CDR1 LNHDA and CDR2 SQIVND come from the germline V gene (reference sequence).

This sequence joins TRBV5-1 and TRBJ1-1; D unresolved. Per the germline V gene, CDR1 is SGHRS and CDR2 is YFSETQ. V gave up 4 bases and J gave up 2 bases, with 12 bases separating them. CDR3 size: 14 residues. The CDR3 loop is CASSPGKLNTEAFF. CDR3 bases: TGCGCCAGCAGCCCCGGGAAGCTAAACACTGAAGCTTTCTTT.

As regards this clone: One end of the junction fails to match germline, which may point to a read error. The rearrangement links TRBV7-7 to TRBJ2-7; the match to TRBD1 covers 9 bases. The germline V gene has CDR1 SSHAT and CDR2 FNYEAQ (reference sequence). The CDR3 is 15 amino acids. For the CDR3, the DNA is TGTGCTAGCAGTCCCCGGACAGGGGAATTCTACGGGCAGTACTTC. Translated, it gives CASSPRTGEFYGQYF.

The chain carries TRBV30 and TRBJ1-5, with TRBD1 as a possible D gene (5 bases). This CDR3 region has 17 residues. V was shortened by 0 bases and J by 4 bases, with 19 bases between the two germline ends. CDR1 is GTSNPN and CDR2 is SVGIG in the germline V gene (reference sequence). The CDR3: CAWSVGRGRLWNQPQHF. Written as DNA, the CDR3 is TGTGCCTGGAGTGTTGGAAGGGGCCGATTGTGGAATCAGCCCCAGCATTTT.

This chain connects TRBV18 to TRBJ2-7; maybe TRBD1 (7 bases). Germline values: CDR1 KGHSH, CDR2 LQKENI. V lost 3 bases and J lost 1, with 13 bases in between. The CDR3 length is 15 residues. CDR3 residues: CASSPSGDSSYEQYF. The CDR3 nucleotides read TGTGCCAGCTCACCCTCGGGGGACAGTTCCTACGAGCAGTACTTC.